Below, 9 T cell receptor beta chains from the same sample are listed, as sequenced in a study of cytomegalovirus exposure and HLA in healthy donors. A multiplex PCR was run with 60 Vbeta primers and 13 Jbeta primers. Sequenced by immunoSEQ multiplex PCR; TCRdb stores in-frame clones only, minus some. The profile covers 130,000 to 150,000 clones, with about 74% appearing a single time and 1.5% to 2% taken by the ten largest. The sequenced sample consisted of PBMCs. All receptors derive from a woman aged 40 to 50 in good health and CMV-seronegative.

CDR3 DNA sequence: TGTGCCAGCAGTTCCAAAACCTTAGCGTCTTCCTACGAGCAGTACTTC. Residues: CASSSKTLASSYEQYF. The gene calls are TRBV27 and TRBJ2-7, with a tentative D call TRBD2 (5 bases). Germline CDR1 MNHEY, CDR2 SMNVEV (reference sequence). Between the trimmed V and J ends, which lost 4 bases and 1 base, there was a span of 17 bases. The CDR3 runs to 16 residues.

V and J are TRBV4-2 and TRBJ2-5; TRBD2 might be the D (5 bases). Per the germline V gene, CDR1 is LGHNA and CDR2 is YNFKEQ. Trimming removed 0 bases at V and 2 bases at J, with 13 bases between. The CDR3 is 16 amino acids. The CDR3 DNA reads as TGTGCCAGCAGCCAAGATTTGCGGGTGAAACAAGAGACCCAGTACTTC. This gives the protein CASSQDLRVKQETQYF.

This clone came up once. The chain links TRBV29-1 to TRBJ2-7, with 12 nucleotides matching TRBD1. The CDR3 has 15 amino acids. The J segment lost 4 bases and the V segment lost 5 bases, leaving 9 bases of the junction unmatched. Germline V gene lookup returns CDR1 SQVTM and CDR2 ANQGSEA. CDR3 in amino acids: CSVRYGTGGLYEQYF. CDR3 bases: TGCAGCGTTAGGTATGGGACAGGGGGCTTATACGAGCAGTACTTC.

This clone was seen only a few times. The chain links TRBV4-1 to TRBJ1-5, with TRBD1 identical over 8 bases. Germline trimming cut 1 base from V and 4 bases from J; bases unmatched to any gene: 3. Germline V CDR1 and CDR2: MGHRA, YSYEKL. This CDR3 has 15 residues. CDR3: CASSQGTGRNQPQHF. The CDR3 DNA sequence: TGCGCCAGCAGCCAAGGGACAGGGAGGAATCAGCCCCAGCATTTT.

This clone occurred once. V usage is TRBV27 and J usage is TRBJ1-2; no clear D. The CDR3 spans 15 residues. Germline CDR1 and CDR2: MNHEY and SMNVEV (reference sequence). Trimming removed 3 bases at V and 2 bases at J, with 13 bases between. The CDR3 protein is CASSLRNPGNYGYTF. The DNA of the CDR3 is TGTGCCAGCAGTTTGAGGAACCCTGGGAACTATGGCTACACCTTC.

V is TRBV7-9 and J is TRBJ2-2; D is unresolved. The germline CDR1 and CDR2 sequences are SEHNR and FQNEAQ (reference sequence). CDR3 length: 13 residues. V shed 5 bases and J shed 6 bases, with 10 bases lying between them. The CDR3 sequence is CASSVSLSGELFF. The CDR3 nucleotides read TGTGCCAGCAGCGTATCACTATCCGGGGAGCTGTTTTTT.

The gene calls are TRBV11-2 and TRBJ1-1, with 8 bases lining up with TRBD1. Trimming cost V 5 bases and J 5 bases; bases outside gene matches: 4. Germline CDR1 and CDR2: SGHAT and FQNNGV. This CDR3 comprises 13 residues. This CDR3 is CASSRTGQTEAFF. For the CDR3, the DNA is TGTGCCAGCAGCCGGACAGGGCAAACTGAAGCTTTCTTT.

The table lists this clone with a count of one. The gene calls are TRBV6-1 and TRBJ2-1; TRBD2 agrees at 7 bases. Germline CDR1 and CDR2: MNHNS and SASEGT. The CDR3 has 15 amino acids. V lost 7 bases to trimming and J lost 2 bases; unmatched junction nucleotides: 8. CDR3 residues: CASTFYGTTYNEQFF. CDR3 bases: TGTGCCAGCACCTTCTACGGGACTACCTACAATGAGCAGTTCTTC.

This clone was picked up one time. V and J are TRBV5-4 and TRBJ2-7; D is unresolved. CDR1 is SGHNT, CDR2 YYREEE, per germline (reference sequence). The V end lost 1 base, the J end lost 2 bases, and 10 bases lay between the germline ends. The CDR3 length is 14 residues. The CDR3 DNA is TGTGCCAGCAGCTTGACGGGTTACCCCTACGAGCAGTACTTC. Its protein is CASSLTGYPYEQYF.